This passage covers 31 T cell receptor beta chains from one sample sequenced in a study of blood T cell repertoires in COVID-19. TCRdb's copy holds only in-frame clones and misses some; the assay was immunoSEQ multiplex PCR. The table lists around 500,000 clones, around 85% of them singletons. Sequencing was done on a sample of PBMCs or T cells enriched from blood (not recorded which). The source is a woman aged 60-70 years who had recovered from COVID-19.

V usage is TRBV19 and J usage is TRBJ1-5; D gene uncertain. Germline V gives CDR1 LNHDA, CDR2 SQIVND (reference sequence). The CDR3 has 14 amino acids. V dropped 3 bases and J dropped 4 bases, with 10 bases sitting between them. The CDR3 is CASSIAPGNQPQHF. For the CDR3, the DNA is TGTGCCAGTAGTATTGCTCCGGGGAATCAGCCCCAGCATTTT.

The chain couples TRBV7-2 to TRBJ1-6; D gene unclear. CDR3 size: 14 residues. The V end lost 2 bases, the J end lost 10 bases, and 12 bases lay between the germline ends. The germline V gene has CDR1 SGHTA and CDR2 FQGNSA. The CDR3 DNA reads TGTGCCAGCAGCTTAAAGGAGAATCGGTCACCCCTCCACTTT. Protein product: CASSLKENRSPLHF.

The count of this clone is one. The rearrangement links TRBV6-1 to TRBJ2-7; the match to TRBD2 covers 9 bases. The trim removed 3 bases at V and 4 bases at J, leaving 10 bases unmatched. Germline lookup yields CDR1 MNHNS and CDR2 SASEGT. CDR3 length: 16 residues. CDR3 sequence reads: CASSDGPSGAGYEQYV. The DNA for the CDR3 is TGTGCCAGCAGTGACGGCCCTAGCGGGGCAGGGTACGAGCAGTACGTC.

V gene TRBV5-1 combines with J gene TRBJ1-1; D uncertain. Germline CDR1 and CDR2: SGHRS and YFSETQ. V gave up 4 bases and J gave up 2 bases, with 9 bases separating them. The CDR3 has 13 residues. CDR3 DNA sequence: TGCGCCAGCAGCCTATCTTTTAACACTGAAGCTTTCTTT. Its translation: CASSLSFNTEAFF.

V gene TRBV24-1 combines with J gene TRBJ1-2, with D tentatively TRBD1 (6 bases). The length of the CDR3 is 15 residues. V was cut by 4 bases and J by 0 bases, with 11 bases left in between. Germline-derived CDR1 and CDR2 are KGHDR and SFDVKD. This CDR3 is CATSDRGQPNYGYTF. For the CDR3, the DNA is TGTGCCACCAGTGACCGTGGACAGCCTAACTATGGCTACACCTTC.

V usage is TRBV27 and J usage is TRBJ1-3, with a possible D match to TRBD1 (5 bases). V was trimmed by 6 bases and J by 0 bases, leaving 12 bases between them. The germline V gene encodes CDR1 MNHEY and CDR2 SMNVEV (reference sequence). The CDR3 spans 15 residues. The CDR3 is CASSPTVPSGNTIYF. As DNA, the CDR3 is TGTGCCAGCAGCCCGACAGTGCCCTCTGGAAACACCATATATTTT.

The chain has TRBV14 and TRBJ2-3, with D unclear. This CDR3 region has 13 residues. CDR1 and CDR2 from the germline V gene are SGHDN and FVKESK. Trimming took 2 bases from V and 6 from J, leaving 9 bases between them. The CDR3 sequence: CASSQLDADTQYF. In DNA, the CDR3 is TGTGCCAGCAGCCAATTAGATGCGGATACGCAGTATTTT.

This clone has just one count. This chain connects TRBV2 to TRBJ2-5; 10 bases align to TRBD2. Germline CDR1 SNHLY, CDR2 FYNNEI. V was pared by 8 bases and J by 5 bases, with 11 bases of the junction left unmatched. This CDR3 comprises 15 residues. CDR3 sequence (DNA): TGTGCCAGCTCTAGGGCTAGCGGGGGAGGTGAGACCCAGTACTTC. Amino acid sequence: CASSRASGGGETQYF. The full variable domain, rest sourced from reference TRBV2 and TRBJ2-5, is EPEVTQTPSHQVTQMGQEVILRCVPISNHLYFYWYRQILGQKVEFLVSFYNNEISEKSEIFDDQFSVERPDGSNFTLKIRSTKLEDSAMYFCASSRASGGGETQYFGPGTRLLVL.

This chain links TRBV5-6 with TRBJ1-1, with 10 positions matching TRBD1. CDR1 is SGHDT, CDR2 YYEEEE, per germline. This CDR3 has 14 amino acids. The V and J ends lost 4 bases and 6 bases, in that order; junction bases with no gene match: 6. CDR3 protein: CASSRRDRGSEAFF. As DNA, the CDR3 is TGTGCCAGCAGCAGGCGGGACAGGGGCTCTGAAGCTTTCTTT.

The DNA of the CDR3 is TGTGCCTGGAGGGTAAGGAGGCCAAAGAATTCACCCCTCCACTTT. Amino acids: CAWRVRRPKNSPLHF. The chain has TRBV30 and TRBJ1-6; no reliable D call. Trimming left V 3 bases short and J 7 bases short, with 16 bases between. Germline V gene data show CDR1 as GTSNPN and CDR2 as SVGIG (reference sequence). The CDR3 sequence is 15 residues long.

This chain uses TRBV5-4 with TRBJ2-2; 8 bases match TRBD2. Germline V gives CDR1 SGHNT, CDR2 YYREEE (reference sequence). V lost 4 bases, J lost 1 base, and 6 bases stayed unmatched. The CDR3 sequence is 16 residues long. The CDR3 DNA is TGTGCCAGCAGCGCACTGAGCGGGGGGAACACCGGGGAGCTGTTTTTT. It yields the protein CASSALSGGNTGELFF. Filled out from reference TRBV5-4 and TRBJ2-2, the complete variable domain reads ETGVTQSPTHLIKTRGQQVTLRCSSQSGHNTVSWYQQALGQGPQFIFQYYREEENGRGNFPPRFSGLQFPNYSSELNVNALELDDSALYLCASSALSGGNTGELFFGEGSRLTVL.

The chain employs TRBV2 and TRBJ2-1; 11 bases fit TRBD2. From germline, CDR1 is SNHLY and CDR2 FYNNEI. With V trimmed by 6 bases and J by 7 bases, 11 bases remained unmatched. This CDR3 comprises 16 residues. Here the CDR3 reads CASSPGPGLAENEQFF. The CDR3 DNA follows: TGTGCCAGCAGCCCTGGGCCGGGACTAGCGGAGAATGAGCAGTTCTTC.

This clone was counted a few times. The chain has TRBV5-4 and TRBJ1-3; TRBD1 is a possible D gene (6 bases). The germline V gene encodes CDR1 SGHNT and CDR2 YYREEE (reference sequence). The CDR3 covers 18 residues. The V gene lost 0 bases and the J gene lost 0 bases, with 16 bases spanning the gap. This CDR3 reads CASSLGGGLINSGNTIYF. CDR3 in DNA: TGTGCCAGCAGCTTGGGTGGGGGCCTTATAAACTCTGGAAACACCATATATTTT.

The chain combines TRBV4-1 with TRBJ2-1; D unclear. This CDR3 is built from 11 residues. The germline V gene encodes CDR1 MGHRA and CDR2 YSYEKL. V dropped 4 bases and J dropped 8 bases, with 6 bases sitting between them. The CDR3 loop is CASSPSDEQFF. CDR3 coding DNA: TGCGCCAGCAGCCCCTCGGATGAGCAGTTCTTC.

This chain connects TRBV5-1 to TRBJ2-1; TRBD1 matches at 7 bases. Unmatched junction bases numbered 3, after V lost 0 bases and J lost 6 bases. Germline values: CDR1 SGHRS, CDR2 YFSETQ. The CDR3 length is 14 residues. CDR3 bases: TGCGCCAGCAGCTTGGCCGGGACAGTCAATGAGCAGTTCTTC. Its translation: CASSLAGTVNEQFF.

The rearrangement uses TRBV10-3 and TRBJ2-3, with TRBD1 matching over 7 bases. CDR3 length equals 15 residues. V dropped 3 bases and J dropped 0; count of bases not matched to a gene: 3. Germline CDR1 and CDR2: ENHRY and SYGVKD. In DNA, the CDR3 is TGTGCCATCAGTGAAGGGGGCGGTAGCACAGATACGCAGTATTTT. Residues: CAISEGGGSTDTQYF.

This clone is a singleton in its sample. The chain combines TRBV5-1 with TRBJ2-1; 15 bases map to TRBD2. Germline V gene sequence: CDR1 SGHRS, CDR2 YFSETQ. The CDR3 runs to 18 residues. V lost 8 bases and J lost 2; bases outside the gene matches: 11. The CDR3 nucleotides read TGCGCCAGTCGTCGGGGGACTAGCGGGGGGACCCCCTACAATGAGCAGTTCTTC. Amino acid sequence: CASRRGTSGGTPYNEQFF.

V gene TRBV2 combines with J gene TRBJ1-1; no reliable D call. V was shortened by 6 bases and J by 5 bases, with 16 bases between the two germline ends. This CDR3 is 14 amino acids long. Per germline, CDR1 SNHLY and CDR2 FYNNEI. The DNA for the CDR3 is TGTGCCAGCAGGCGGAGGGATGGATGGACTGAAGCTTTCTTT. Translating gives CASRRRDGWTEAFF. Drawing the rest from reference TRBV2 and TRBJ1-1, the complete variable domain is EPEVTQTPSHQVTQMGQEVILRCVPISNHLYFYWYRQILGQKVEFLVSFYNNEISEKSEIFDDQFSVERPDGSNFTLKIRSTKLEDSAMYFCASRRRDGWTEAFFGQGTRLTVV.

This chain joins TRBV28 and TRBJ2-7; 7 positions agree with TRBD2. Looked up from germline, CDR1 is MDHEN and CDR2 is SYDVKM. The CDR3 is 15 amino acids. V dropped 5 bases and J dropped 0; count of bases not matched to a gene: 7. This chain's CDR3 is CASSPSRGSSYEQYV. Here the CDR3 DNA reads TGTGCCAGCAGTCCCTCCCGCGGGAGCTCCTACGAGCAGTACGTC.

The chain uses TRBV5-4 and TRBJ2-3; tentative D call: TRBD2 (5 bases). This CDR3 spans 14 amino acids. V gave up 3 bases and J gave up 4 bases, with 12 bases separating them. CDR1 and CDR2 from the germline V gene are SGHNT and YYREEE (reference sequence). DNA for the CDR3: TGTGCCAGCAGCTACGGGGAAAGTGCAGATACGCAGTATTTT. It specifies CASSYGESADTQYF.

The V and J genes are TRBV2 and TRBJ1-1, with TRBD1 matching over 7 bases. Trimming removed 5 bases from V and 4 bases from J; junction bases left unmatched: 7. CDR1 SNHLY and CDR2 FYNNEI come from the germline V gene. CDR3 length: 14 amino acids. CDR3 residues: CASSYPGGPTEAFF. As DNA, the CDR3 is TGTGCCAGCAGTTATCCAGGGGGACCCACTGAAGCTTTCTTT. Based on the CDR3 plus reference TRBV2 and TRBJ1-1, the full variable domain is EPEVTQTPSHQVTQMGQEVILRCVPISNHLYFYWYRQILGQKVEFLVSFYNNEISEKSEIFDDQFSVERPDGSNFTLKIRSTKLEDSAMYFCASSYPGGPTEAFFGQGTRLTVV.

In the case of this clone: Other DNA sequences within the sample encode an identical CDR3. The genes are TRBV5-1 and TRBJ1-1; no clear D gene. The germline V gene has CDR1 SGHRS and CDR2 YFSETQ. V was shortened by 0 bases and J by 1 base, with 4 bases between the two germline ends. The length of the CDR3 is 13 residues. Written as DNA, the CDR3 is TGCGCCAGCAGCTTGGACAGGAACACTGAAGCTTTCTTT. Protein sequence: CASSLDRNTEAFF.

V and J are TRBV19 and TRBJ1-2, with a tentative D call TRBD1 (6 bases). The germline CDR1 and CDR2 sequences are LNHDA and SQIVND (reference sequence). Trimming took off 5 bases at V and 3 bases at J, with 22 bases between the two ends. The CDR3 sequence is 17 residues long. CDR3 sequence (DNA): TGTGCCAGTAGTTCCAAGGGCCCAGGGGCATGGCACTATGGCTACACCTTC. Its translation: CASSSKGPGAWHYGYTF.

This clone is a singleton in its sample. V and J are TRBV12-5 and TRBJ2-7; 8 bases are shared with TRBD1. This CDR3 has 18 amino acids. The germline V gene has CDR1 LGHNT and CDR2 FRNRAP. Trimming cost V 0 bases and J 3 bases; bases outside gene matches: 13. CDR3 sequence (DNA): TGTGCTAGTGGTTTGGTACTCGGACAGGGTACTCGGATCTACGAGCAGTACGTC. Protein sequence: CASGLVLGQGTRIYEQYV.

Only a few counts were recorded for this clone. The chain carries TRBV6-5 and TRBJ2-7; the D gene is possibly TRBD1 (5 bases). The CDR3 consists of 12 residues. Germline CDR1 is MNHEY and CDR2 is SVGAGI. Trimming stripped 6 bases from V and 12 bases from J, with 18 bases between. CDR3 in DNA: TGTGCCAGCAGAATTCTCCCCCGACAGACGTACTTC. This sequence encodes CASRILPRQTYF.

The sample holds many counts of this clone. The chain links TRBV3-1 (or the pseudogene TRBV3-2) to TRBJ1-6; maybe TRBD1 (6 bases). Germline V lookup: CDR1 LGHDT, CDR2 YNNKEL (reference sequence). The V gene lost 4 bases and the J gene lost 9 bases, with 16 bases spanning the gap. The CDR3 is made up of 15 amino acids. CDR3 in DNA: TGTGCCAGCAGCCGCACCGCGGTGGGGGCTTCACCCCTCCACTTT. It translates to CASSRTAVGASPLHF.

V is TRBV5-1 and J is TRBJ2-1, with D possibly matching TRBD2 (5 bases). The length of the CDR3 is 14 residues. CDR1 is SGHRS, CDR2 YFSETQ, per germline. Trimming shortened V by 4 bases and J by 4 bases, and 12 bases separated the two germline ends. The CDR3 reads CASSTDGEYNEQFF. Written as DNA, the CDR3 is TGCGCCAGCAGCACGGACGGGGAATACAATGAGCAGTTCTTC.

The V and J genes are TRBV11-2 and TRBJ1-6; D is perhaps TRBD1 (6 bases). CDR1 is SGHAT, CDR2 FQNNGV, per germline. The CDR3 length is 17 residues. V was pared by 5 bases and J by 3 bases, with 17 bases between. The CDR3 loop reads CASSLGGGTFYNSPLHF. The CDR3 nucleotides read TGTGCCAGCAGCCTAGGGGGGGGGACCTTCTATAATTCACCCCTCCACTTT.

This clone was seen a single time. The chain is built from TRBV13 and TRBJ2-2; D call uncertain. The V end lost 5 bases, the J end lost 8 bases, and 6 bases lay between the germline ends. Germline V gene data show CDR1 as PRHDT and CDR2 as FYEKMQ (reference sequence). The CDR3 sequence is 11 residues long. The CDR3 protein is CASSRLGELFF. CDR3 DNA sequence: TGTGCCAGCAGCCGGTTAGGGGAGCTGTTTTTT.

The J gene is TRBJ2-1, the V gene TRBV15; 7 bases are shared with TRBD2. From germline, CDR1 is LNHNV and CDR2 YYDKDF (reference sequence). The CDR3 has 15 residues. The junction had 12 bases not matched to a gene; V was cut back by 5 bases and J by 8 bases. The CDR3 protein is CATSPRGDARYEQFF. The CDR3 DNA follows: TGTGCCACCAGCCCCCGGGGGGACGCTAGATATGAGCAGTTCTTC.

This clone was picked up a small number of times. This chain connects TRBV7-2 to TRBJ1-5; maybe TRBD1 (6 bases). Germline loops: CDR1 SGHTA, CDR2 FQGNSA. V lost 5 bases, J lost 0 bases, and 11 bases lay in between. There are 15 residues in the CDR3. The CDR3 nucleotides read TGTGCCAGCAGCCTTACAGGGACTAGCAATCAGCCCCAGCATTTT. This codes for CASSLTGTSNQPQHF.